At least ten counts were recorded for the clone carrying this TCR beta chain. Its antigen is not identified. The data belong to a study of neurological immune-mediated disorders. Study at large: Of the roughly 34 patients who had multiple sclerosis, approximately 31 had the relapsing-remitting form and 3 had the secondary progressive form.

Study-wide results and caveats: One related-CDR3 cluster, which may be a signature, held the repertoires of 18 of 34 multiple sclerosis patients after phylogenetic grouping. Private repertoires in all groups were suggested by the finding that expanded clones across subjects shared no CDR3 amino acid sequences.

Germline V gene sequence: CDR1 LGHDT, CDR2 YNNKEL (reference sequence). V shed 1 base and J 1 base; nucleotides not matched to a gene: 3. The CDR3 sequence is 16 residues long. 5'RACE with 10-nucleotide random UMIs generated the cDNA. A single record per CDR3 protein comes from TCRdb applying MiXCR to the 5' RACE reads. The table records about 92,000 distinct CDR3 sequences, 3.5% of them present only once. Input material: PBMCs. This clonotype originated in a woman in her forties or fifties with multiple sclerosis. This chain uses TRBV3-1 with TRBJ2-3; 9 bases fit TRBD2. CDR3 in amino acids: CASSQGRLAGTDTQYF. The CDR3 DNA sequence: TGTGCCAGCAGCCAAGGGAGACTAGCGGGCACAGATACGCAGTATTTT.